This T cell receptor (beta chain) was sequenced in a study of OX40 agonist ivuxolimab in advanced cancers. On this clone itself: The antigen is undetermined.

The study, taken as a whole, reports: Among the lowest peripheral clonal expansion occurred in 0.1-3.0 mg/kg partial responders. By week 6 at 0.1 to 3.0 mg/kg, blood CD4+ and CD8+ T cells had expanded clonally.

Systemic immunosuppression or autoimmune disease history was grounds to exclude patients. Samples were taken at baseline and on day 1 of cycles 4 and 7. This CDR3 is built from 16 residues. V lost 4 bases, J lost 6 bases, and 21 bases lay in between. Germline V gene data show CDR1 as MNHNS and CDR2 as SASEGT. Some clones are missing from TCRdb's copy, which holds only in-frame ones; the method was immunoSEQ multiplex PCR. The sample carries fewer than 95,000 clones, 84% recorded once. The sequences come from CD4+ or CD8+ T cells sorted from blood, collected in a trial of the OX40 agonist ivuxolimab. The chain employs TRBV6-1 and TRBJ1-2, with a tentative D call TRBD1 (5 bases). The TCR comes from an adult with an advanced solid tumor such as melanoma, head and neck, liver or kidney cancer. CDR3 sequence: CASSVGRELDIHGYTF. CDR3 nucleotide sequence: TGTGCCAGCAGTGTAGGCCGGGAGCTGGACATCCATGGCTACACCTTC.